Below are 27 T cell receptor beta chains sequenced from a single sample in a study of blood T cell repertoires in COVID-19 (dated by TCRdb to about 2020). The library was generated by the immunoSEQ multiplex PCR assay. Entries here come from immuneACCESS through TCRdb and include only in-frame sequences with V and J called. Some clones fail to appear in such tables; in the studies checked, an unresolved V gene covers under half of the shortfall, and the cause of the remainder is unknown. The table for this sample lists about 270,000 clones; 80% to 90% of them were counted only once. The ten most abundant clones make up over 2% of the sample. The specimen was PBMCs or T cells enriched from blood (not recorded which). These receptors originate from a young woman who had recovered from COVID-19.

This clone has just one count. V usage is TRBV6-6 and J usage is TRBJ2-7; TRBD1 is a possible D gene (7 bases). Germline values: CDR1 MNHNY, CDR2 SVGAGI (reference sequence). The V end was cut by 2 bases, the J end by 7 bases, with 18 bases between. CDR3 length: 15 amino acids. The CDR3 protein is CASSYQGGINREQYF. The CDR3 nucleotides read TGTGCCAGCAGTTACCAGGGGGGAATAAACAGGGAGCAGTACTTC.

V gene TRBV6-1 combines with J gene TRBJ1-4, with D maybe TRBD1 (5 bases). Trimming shortened V by 3 bases and J by 4 bases, and 12 bases separated the two germline ends. Germline V lookup: CDR1 MNHNS, CDR2 SASEGT. This CDR3 comprises 15 residues. CDR3 amino acids: CASSEDDSLNEKLFF. DNA of the CDR3: TGTGCCAGCAGTGAGGACGACAGCCTTAATGAAAAACTGTTTTTT.

This chain uses TRBV7-9 with TRBJ1-1, with TRBD1 matching 8 bases. Trimming cost V 5 bases and J 0 bases; bases outside gene matches: 8. Germline V gene data show CDR1 as SEHNR and CDR2 as FQNEAQ (reference sequence). CDR3 length equals 16 residues. The CDR3 sequence is CASSPWTGLMNTEAFF. The CDR3, as DNA: TGTGCCAGCAGCCCCTGGACAGGGCTGATGAACACTGAAGCTTTCTTT.

The chain carries TRBV3-1 (or the pseudogene TRBV3-2) and TRBJ2-2; tentatively, D is TRBD2 (6 bases). The CDR3 is made up of 14 amino acids. CDR1 and CDR2 (germline): LGHDT, YNNKEL (reference sequence). V was pared by 0 bases and J by 7 bases, with 9 bases between. The CDR3 DNA reads TGTGCCAGCAGCCAAGAGTGGGGGGTCGGGGAGCTGTTTTTT. It yields the protein CASSQEWGVGELFF.

The J gene is TRBJ2-6, the V gene TRBV2; TRBD2 is a possible D gene (6 bases). Germline V lookup: CDR1 SNHLY, CDR2 FYNNEI. The CDR3 is made up of 15 amino acids. Trimming removed 8 bases at V and 0 bases at J, with 11 bases between. The CDR3 region has the DNA TGTGCCAGCTCCGGGGGAGTCTCTGGGGCCAACGTCCTGACTTTC. Its protein is CASSGGVSGANVLTF.

This clone has just one count. This chain joins TRBV11-3 and TRBJ2-3; TRBD2 matches at 7 bases. The junction had 4 bases not matched to a gene; V was cut back by 1 base and J by 0 bases. The CDR3 is made up of 16 amino acids. The V gene's germline CDR1 is SGHNT and CDR2 YENEEA. In DNA, the CDR3 is TGTGCCAGCAGCTTAGGGACTAGTGAGAGCACAGATACGCAGTATTTT. It encodes CASSLGTSESTDTQYF.

The chain has TRBV5-4 and TRBJ1-6, with unresolved D. The CDR3 is 12 residues long. Deletions cut 1 base from V and 8 bases from J, with 4 bases between. Germline V lookup: CDR1 SGHNT, CDR2 YYREEE (reference sequence). The CDR3 region has the DNA TGTGCCAGCAGCTTGTTCGATTCACCCCTCCACTTT. It codes for CASSLFDSPLHF.

The chain combines TRBV5-4 with TRBJ1-1, with D maybe TRBD1 (5 bases). Trimming cost V 0 bases and J 5 bases, with 11 bases left between them. Germline V gene data show CDR1 as SGHNT and CDR2 as YYREEE (reference sequence). The CDR3 length is 14 residues. This CDR3 reads CASSLAQEGTEAFF. As DNA, the CDR3 is TGTGCCAGCAGCTTGGCACAGGAAGGGACTGAAGCTTTCTTT.

The rearrangement uses TRBV6-4 and TRBJ1-5, with TRBD1 matching 9 bases. V shed 6 bases, J shed 2 bases, and the junction held 14 bases outside the gene matches. CDR3 length equals 18 residues. Germline assignment: CDR1 MRHNA and CDR2 SNTAGT. The CDR3 here is CASSAGTGKVIGNQPQHF. The CDR3 DNA is TGTGCCAGCAGCGCTGGGACAGGGAAGGTGATAGGCAATCAGCCCCAGCATTTT.

This clone was seen a handful of times. The V and J genes are TRBV5-1 and TRBJ2-2, with unresolved D. The germline gives CDR1 SGHRS, CDR2 YFSETQ. V lost 0 bases and J 3 bases, leaving 6 bases between the germline ends. The CDR3 has 14 residues. The CDR3 reads CASSLGAYTGELFF. The CDR3 DNA is TGCGCCAGCAGCTTGGGCGCTTACACCGGGGAGCTGTTTTTT. Using reference TRBV5-1 and TRBJ2-2 for the parts outside the CDR3, the full variable domain is KAGVTQTPRYLIKTRGQQVTLSCSPISGHRSVSWYQQTPGQGLQFLFEYFSETQRNKGNFPGRFSGRQFSNSRSEMNVSTLELGDSALYLCASSLGAYTGELFFGEGSRLTVL.

The chain links TRBV9 to TRBJ2-3; D gene uncertain. This CDR3 comprises 15 residues. Germline V gene data show CDR1 as SGDLS and CDR2 as YYNGEE. V shed 1 base and J shed 2 bases, with 11 bases lying between them. CDR3 coding DNA: TGTGCCAGCAGCGTACAGCGATCCACCACAGATACGCAGTATTTT. Amino acids: CASSVQRSTTDTQYF.

Regarding this clone: Possible read error: a much larger clone is one base away. The V gene is TRBV6-1, the J gene TRBJ2-7; weak D call: TRBD1 (6 bases). Germline V gene lookup returns CDR1 MNHNS and CDR2 SASEGT. Trimming shortened V by 3 bases and J by 5 bases, and 8 bases separated the two germline ends. The CDR3 runs 12 residues. CDR3 DNA: TGTGCCAGCAGTGACAGGGGCCACGAGCAGTACTTC. Translating gives CASSDRGHEQYF.

The CDR3 DNA reads as TGTGCCTGGACCCACTTGGATGAGCAGTTCTTC. Encoded protein: CAWTHLDEQFF. The V and J genes are TRBV30 and TRBJ2-1; no firm D call. Trimming took 4 bases from V and 8 from J, leaving 9 bases between them. The CDR3 has 11 amino acids. Germline lookup yields CDR1 GTSNPN and CDR2 SVGIG (reference sequence).

The chain recombines TRBV6-4 with TRBJ2-1; 9 nucleotides match TRBD1. The V and J ends lost 1 base and 8 bases, in that order; junction bases with no gene match: 0. The germline gives CDR1 MRHNA, CDR2 SNTAGT. CDR3 length equals 13 residues. This CDR3 reads CASSDWTGDEQFF. CDR3 in DNA: TGTGCCAGCAGTGACTGGACAGGGGATGAGCAGTTCTTC.

This clone was observed a handful of times. The V call is TRBV2, the J call TRBJ2-2, with 10 bases matching TRBD2. Looked up from germline, CDR1 is SNHLY and CDR2 is FYNNEI. The CDR3 covers 15 residues. The junction had 5 bases not matched to a gene; V was cut back by 4 bases and J by 6 bases. The DNA of the CDR3 is TGTGCCAGCAGTGCCCTAGCGGGGGTCTCCGGGGAGCTGTTTTTT. Translation gives CASSALAGVSGELFF.

A single count supports this clone. The V and J genes are TRBV9 and TRBJ1-3; D possibly corresponds to TRBD1 (6 bases). Trimming removed 3 bases at V and 2 bases at J, with 15 bases between. The CDR3 length is 16 residues. Germline CDR1 SGDLS, CDR2 YYNGEE. The CDR3, as DNA: TGTGCCAGCAGCGCTCACACAGGGATAGCTGGAAACACCATATATTTT. It codes for CASSAHTGIAGNTIYF.

The rearrangement joins TRBV6-6 to TRBJ1-5; 11 bases line up with TRBD1. This CDR3 has 14 amino acids. The germline V gene encodes CDR1 MNHNY and CDR2 SVGAGI (reference sequence). The V segment lost 4 bases and the J segment 6 bases; nucleotides outside the gene matches: 2. The CDR3 here is CASSSGTGGQPQHF. DNA for the CDR3: TGTGCCAGCAGTTCCGGGACAGGGGGTCAGCCCCAGCATTTT.

The rearrangement joins TRBV28 to TRBJ2-3; D remains ambiguous. The CDR3 loop spans 12 amino acids. The V end lost 2 bases, the J end lost 5 bases, and 5 bases lay between the germline ends. The germline V gene has CDR1 MDHEN and CDR2 SYDVKM. For the CDR3, the DNA is TGTGCCAGCAGTTTACCGAGAGATACGCAGTATTTT. Translated, it gives CASSLPRDTQYF.

The chain uses TRBV24-1 and TRBJ1-2, with 8 bases identical to TRBD1. Germline V gives CDR1 KGHDR, CDR2 SFDVKD. This CDR3 has 15 amino acids. After removal of 8 bases from V and 5 bases from J, the junction contained 12 bases not matched to a gene. The CDR3, as DNA: TGTGCCACCACCCGACAGGGGTGCTTAGAATATGGCTACACCTTC. This codes for CATTRQGCLEYGYTF.

The rearrangement uses TRBV5-1 and TRBJ2-2; maybe TRBD1 (5 bases). This CDR3 has 15 amino acids. CDR1 SGHRS and CDR2 YFSETQ come from the germline V gene. Trimming stripped 1 base from V and 0 bases from J, with 7 bases between. The CDR3 DNA is TGCGCCAGCAGCTTGACCAGGGCGAACACCGGGGAGCTGTTTTTT. Amino acid sequence: CASSLTRANTGELFF.

This clone was observed once. This sequence joins TRBV3-1 (or the pseudogene TRBV3-2) and TRBJ2-7; the match to TRBD1 covers 7 bases. CDR1 LGHDT and CDR2 YNNKEL come from the germline V gene (reference sequence). Unmatched junction bases numbered 3, after V lost 1 base and J lost 3 bases. The CDR3 consists of 14 residues. The CDR3 region has the DNA TGTGCCAGCAGCCAAGCACAGGGGTACTACGAGCAGTACTTC. Protein: CASSQAQGYYEQYF.

The chain recombines TRBV1 with TRBJ1-5. TRBV1 is classified as a pseudogene. The CDR3 totals 20 residues. This CDR3 reads CTSSQDPAIDGSYSNQPQHF. The CDR3 DNA follows: TGCACCAGCAGCCAAGATCCGGCCATTGACGGGTCCTATAGCAATCAGCCCCAGCATTTT.

V gene TRBV3-1 (or the pseudogene TRBV3-2) combines with J gene TRBJ2-5; 9 bases are a match to TRBD2. From germline, CDR1 is LGHDT and CDR2 YNNKEL (reference sequence). The CDR3 runs 16 residues. J lost 4 bases, V lost 0 bases, and 6 bases had no gene match. CDR3 loop: CASSQERGLAGETQYF. As DNA, the CDR3 is TGTGCCAGCAGCCAAGAGAGGGGACTAGCTGGAGAGACCCAGTACTTC.

This clone has a single count. This chain joins TRBV2 and TRBJ2-5; no definite D call. Per germline, CDR1 SNHLY and CDR2 FYNNEI. The V gene lost 4 bases and the J gene lost 1 base, with 7 bases spanning the gap. The CDR3 runs to 13 residues. CDR3 residues: CASSVNSQETQYF. CDR3 DNA: TGTGCCAGCAGTGTGAACAGCCAAGAGACCCAGTACTTC.

This clone has just one count. This chain links TRBV11-2 with TRBJ2-7; a weak D match, TRBD1 (7 bases). Per the germline V gene, CDR1 is SGHAT and CDR2 is FQNNGV. The CDR3 runs to 17 residues. With 5 bases removed from V and 3 bases from J, the gap between germline ends came to 23 bases. In DNA, the CDR3 is TGTGCCAGCAGCACGGGGGTGAGTGTTCAGGGGGTCTACGAGCAGTACTTC. As protein: CASSTGVSVQGVYEQYF. The full variable domain, in which reference TRBV11-2 and TRBJ2-7 provide the parts outside the CDR3, is EAGVAQSPRYKIIEKRQSVAFWCNPISGHATLYWYQQILGQGPKLLIQFQNNGVVDDSQLPKDRFSAERLKGVDSTLKIQPAKLEDSAVYLCASSTGVSVQGVYEQYFGPGTRLTVT.

The chain links TRBV19 to TRBJ1-4; D gene uncertain. Germline assignment: CDR1 LNHDA and CDR2 SQIVND (reference sequence). The ends were cut back, 5 bases at V and 0 bases at J, with 4 bases in the middle. This CDR3 contains 13 residues. CDR3 nucleotides: TGTGCCAGTAGTGGAGCAACTAATGAAAAACTGTTTTTT. Translation: CASSGATNEKLFF.

This clone was detected only a few times. This sequence joins TRBV9 and TRBJ1-2; D possibly corresponds to TRBD1 (5 bases). Germline V lookup: CDR1 SGDLS, CDR2 YYNGEE. Between the trimmed V and J ends, which lost 5 bases and 4 bases, there was a span of 15 bases. The CDR3 covers 14 residues. CDR3 sequence: CASRRDSRFYGYTF. The CDR3 nucleotides are TGTGCCAGCAGGAGAGACAGCCGGTTCTATGGCTACACCTTC.